This T cell receptor (beta chain) was captured by sequencing in a study of blood T cell repertoires in COVID-19. Across the whole study: Sites across the United States, Italy and Spain contributed samples from acute and convalescent COVID-19. T cells, B-cell-depleted T cells, or PBMCs provided the cDNA or gDNA that served as material.

This clone was counted a few times. Original processing methods: Cell counts per sample came from amplifying reference gene primers. Data came from immunoSEQ multiplex PCR; TCRdb stores just in-frame clones and leaves some out. The DNA gave D and trimming, while V, J and clone size come from that table. The data contain roughly 150,000 clones, roughly 74% of them singletons. The CDR3 totals 15 residues. Germline V CDR1 and CDR2: SGHVS, FQNEAQ. Deletions cut 3 bases from V and 5 bases from J, with 16 bases between. The clonotype was recovered from an elderly woman with acute or convalescent COVID-19. The chain is built from TRBV7-8 and TRBJ1-1; TRBD1 is a possible D gene (6 bases). The sequenced material came from peripheral blood. CDR3 in amino acids: CASSFYRDHGTEAFF. The CDR3 coding sequence is TGTGCCAGCAGCTTTTACAGGGACCACGGGACTGAAGCTTTCTTT.